The 14 T cell receptor beta chains below all came from one sample that was sequenced in a study of beta chain features in type 1 diabetes. The isolated RNA, all of it, was reverse transcribed, so expressed TCRB transcripts were what got sequenced. Using immunoSEQ multiplex PCR, the repertoire was profiled, and TCRdb retains in-frame clones only, with some absent. This table holds over 150,000 clones, 6% to 9% found once. General observations from the study: All four CD4+ subsets of Type 1 diabetes patients contained TCRB CDR3s that were moderately but significantly shorter.

For these TCRs, the target antigens are not known. The specimen was central memory CD4+ T cells from blood. All receptors derive from a man between 18 and 35 years old with type 1 diabetes.

This clone was counted a few times. The rearrangement uses TRBV28 and TRBJ1-1; D gene ambiguous. This CDR3 is 14 amino acids long. V was shortened by 3 bases and J by 3 bases, with 11 bases between the two germline ends. Germline loops: CDR1 MDHEN, CDR2 SYDVKM. The DNA of the CDR3 is TGTGCCAGCAGTTTCGTCGGACTCCACACTGAAGCTTTCTTT. It is translated as CASSFVGLHTEAFF.

This clone came up a few times. The genes are TRBV25-1 and TRBJ2-2; D call uncertain. Germline loops: CDR1 MGHDK, CDR2 SYGVNS. This CDR3 spans 14 amino acids. V was pared by 4 bases and J by 2 bases, with 8 bases between. CDR3 in amino acids: CASSGRTNTGELFF. The CDR3 nucleotides read TGTGCCAGCAGTGGTAGAACCAACACCGGGGAGCTGTTTTTT. Looking up the rest from reference TRBV25-1 and TRBJ2-2 gives the full variable domain: EADIYQTPRYLVIGTGKKITLECSQTMGHDKMYWYQQDPGMELHLIHYSYGVNSTEKGDLSSESTVSRIRTEHFPLTLESARPSHTSQYLCASSGRTNTGELFFGEGSRLTVL.

A few counts support this clone. The CDR3 coding sequence is TGCGCCAGCAGCCATTTCGGACAGGGGATTTCCTCTGGGGCCAACGTCCTGACTTTC. Its protein product is CASSHFGQGISSGANVLTF. The chain combines TRBV4-1 with TRBJ2-6, with 9 bases aligning to TRBD1. CDR1 and CDR2 from the germline V gene are MGHRA and YSYEKL. This CDR3 has 19 amino acids. The J segment lost 0 bases and the V segment lost 3 bases, leaving 9 bases of the junction unmatched.

This clone showed up just a few times. This chain connects TRBV29-1 to TRBJ2-5; TRBD1 agrees at 7 bases. Trimming at V came to 4 bases and at J to 1 base, leaving 6 bases not matched to a gene. CDR3 length: 14 residues. Per germline, CDR1 SQVTM and CDR2 ANQGSEA. The CDR3 spells CSVAGQLFQETQYF. Here the CDR3 DNA reads TGCAGCGTTGCGGGACAGCTTTTCCAAGAGACCCAGTACTTC.

The CDR3 reads CASSLLGRGNTEAFF. In nucleotides, the CDR3 is TGCGCCAGCAGTCTCCTCGGACGGGGGAACACTGAAGCTTTCTTT. The chain carries TRBV23-1 and TRBJ1-1; unclear D gene. TRBV23-1 is known as an ORF, though its function is uncertain. CDR3 length equals 15 residues. The V gene lost 4 bases and the J gene lost 1 base, with 13 bases spanning the gap.

This clone showed up just a few times. The V gene is TRBV6-6, the J gene TRBJ2-7; possibly TRBD2 for D (5 bases). The CDR3 runs to 14 residues. The V end lost 2 bases, the J end lost 3 bases, and 11 bases lay between the germline ends. CDR1 and CDR2 (germline): MNHNY, SVGAGI (reference sequence). CDR3 loop: CASSYEGLGYEQYF. Here the CDR3 DNA reads TGTGCCAGCAGTTACGAGGGCCTGGGCTACGAGCAGTACTTC.

This rearrangement joins TRBV11-2 to TRBJ2-2; 9 bases match TRBD2. Germline CDR1 and CDR2: SGHAT and FQNNGV. The CDR3 covers 14 residues. The junction had 3 bases not matched to a gene; V was cut back by 6 bases and J by 4 bases. The CDR3 DNA sequence: TGTGCCAGCAGGCTAGCGGGGACCACCGGGGAGCTGTTTTTT. Its translation is CASRLAGTTGELFF.

This clone was picked up a small number of times. This sequence joins TRBV19 and TRBJ2-3; tentative D call: TRBD1 (5 bases). V was cut by 1 base and J by 4 bases, with 9 bases left in between. CDR1 is LNHDA and CDR2 is SQIVND in the germline V gene (reference sequence). This CDR3 is built from 14 residues. The CDR3 nucleotides are TGTGCCAGTAGTATAGTCCAGGGTGCAGATACGCAGTATTTT. Translated, it gives CASSIVQGADTQYF.

The table lists this clone with many counts. The sample contains more than one DNA sequence encoding this CDR3. The V and J genes are TRBV7-9 and TRBJ2-5, with D hard to call. The CDR3 totals 11 residues. V was shortened by 5 bases and J by 1 base, with 2 bases between the two germline ends. The germline CDR1 and CDR2 sequences are SEHNR and FQNEAQ (reference sequence). The CDR3 bases are TGTGCCAGCAGCCTCCAAGAGACCCAGTACTTC. The encoded protein is CASSLQETQYF.

This clone was seen only a few times. The chain has TRBV6-1 and TRBJ2-2, with 7 bases aligning to TRBD1. Germline CDR1 MNHNS, CDR2 SASEGT. The CDR3 loop spans 15 amino acids. J gave up 5 bases and V 1 base, and 4 bases lay outside the gene matches. DNA for the CDR3: TGTGCCAGCAGTGAAGAGGGCAGGGGGACCGGGGAGCTGTTTTTT. Its translation is CASSEEGRGTGELFF.

This clone was observed a few times. The rearrangement joins TRBV7-2 to TRBJ2-5, with D tentatively TRBD1 (6 bases). Trimming removed 3 bases at V and 4 bases at J, with 15 bases between. This CDR3 has 15 amino acids. In germline, CDR1 is SGHTA, CDR2 FQGNSA. CDR3 DNA: TGTGCCAGCAGCTTCACACAGGGAGAAGGAGAGACCCAGTACTTC. Translating it yields CASSFTQGEGETQYF.

In this sample, this clone turned up a few times. The CDR3 is CAIGRGRGETQYF. The CDR3, as DNA: TGTGCCATCGGAAGGGGGCGCGGGGAGACCCAGTACTTC. This sequence joins TRBV10-3 and TRBJ2-5, with 7 bases matching TRBD1. The germline V gene has CDR1 ENHRY and CDR2 SYGVKD. This CDR3 spans 13 amino acids. After removal of 8 bases from V and 5 bases from J, the junction contained 8 bases not matched to a gene.

The table lists this clone with a few counts. The chain uses TRBV10-3 and TRBJ2-1; 15 nucleotides agree with TRBD2. Germline CDR1 reads ENHRY; CDR2 reads SYGVKD. The CDR3 totals 15 residues. V dropped 5 bases and J dropped 7; count of bases not matched to a gene: 3. CDR3 amino acids: CAISWTSGGDNEQFF. CDR3 sequence (DNA): TGTGCCATCAGTTGGACTAGCGGGGGGGATAATGAGCAGTTCTTC.

The chain recombines TRBV7-2 with TRBJ2-3; a weak D match, TRBD2 (6 bases). V dropped 8 bases and J dropped 0 bases, with 15 bases sitting between them. The germline gives CDR1 SGHTA, CDR2 FQGNSA. The CDR3 is 15 residues long. The CDR3 is CASGSERASTDTQYF. CDR3 in DNA: TGTGCCAGCGGTAGTGAGCGGGCTAGCACAGATACGCAGTATTTT.